This is a list of T cell receptor beta chains from one sample in a study of cytomegalovirus exposure and HLA in healthy donors. Sequenced by immunoSEQ multiplex PCR; TCRdb stores in-frame clones only, minus some. The repertoire consists of about 140,000 clones, with roughly 80% occurring once and the leading ten covering nearly 3.5%. The sample comprised PBMCs. The receptors come from a male donor in good health and CMV-seronegative. Both conserved end residues are part of each CDR3. The D gene is left open where the match is weak.

d_gene,v_gene,CDR3aa
NA,TRBV4-3,CASSRQYSSGNTIYF
NA,TRBV4-3,CASSQESGYPSYEQYF
TRBD1,TRBV4-1,CASSQPGQGAREKLFF
TRBD1,TRBV11-1,CASSPDRGSGMGYAGELFF
NA,TRBV28,CASSSPQGFRGYTF
NA,TRBV10-3,CAISDTSYSYEQYF
TRBD1,TRBV10-3,CAIRSEQGSNQPQHF
TRBD1,TRBV5-1,CASSSYRGVLKFRGGYTF
TRBD2,TRBV5-1,CASSLGLAGGLYEQYF
TRBD1,TRBV6-5,CASRRDRAGEQYF
TRBD2,TRBV6-5,CASSPGLALETQYF
TRBD1,TRBV10-3,CAIRQGLGVQFF
NA,TRBV6-1,CASRAADKRPQHF
TRBD2,TRBV5-1,CASSISGVTGELFF
TRBD2,TRBV7-3,CASSSLAGHNEQFF
TRBD2,TRBV6-1,CASSEELAINEQFF
TRBD1,TRBV7-9,CSSSFAGGDGYTF
TRBD2,TRBV6-4,CASSPGLAGAVGEQFF
TRBD1,TRBV27,CASKEDRGTGELFF
NA,TRBV5-1,CASGEQVAYEQYF
TRBD1,TRBV16,CASSQSRQGGETQYF
NA,TRBV6-5,CASSYSFDRLTTEAFF
NA,TRBV27,CASSGHNVVHGELFF
TRBD1,TRBV2,CASRARTGDAGYTF
TRBD2,TRBV7-2,CASSFGGVGTDTQYF
NA,TRBV29-1,CTSYETASGGYTF
NA,TRBV30,CAWRVEVANEQFF
NA,TRBV7-3,CASSRLHAAEAFF
TRBD1,TRBV12-5,CASGLVRQGALNYGYTF
NA,TRBV7-9,CASSAGRRNTEAFF
TRBD2,TRBV5-1,CASSLGGRIKSSYEQYF
TRBD2,TRBV11-3,CASSFDGGYDNEQFF
TRBD2,TRBV4-2,CASSQDRVAGEMWYEQYF
TRBD1,TRBV6-6,CASSYGQGIYEQYF
TRBD2,TRBV2,CASSPLAGGSDTQYF
NA,TRBV7-9,CASSLAASGDYSNQPQHF
TRBD2,TRBV4-1,CASSQSGSSYNEQFF
TRBD2,TRBV28,CASSSGLAGGYEQYF
TRBD1,TRBV6-5,CASSYERTGGAGELFF
TRBD2,TRBV5-8,CASSFGTSGYNEQFF
TRBD2,TRBV28,CASSLALAGETQYF
NA,TRBV18,CASSPSQGNTGYTF
NA,TRBV30,CARGYGGTTEAFF
TRBD1,TRBV19,CASGQGYSNQPQHF
TRBD1,TRBV7-7,CASSLAGQGGLETQYF
NA,TRBV27,CASSLREKPAYEQYF
TRBD2,TRBV7-9,CSSSLGLAGGVGYEQYF
NA,TRBV28,CASSWFGSRGYEQYF
TRBD2,TRBV28,CASRRGLAANTGELFF
TRBD2,TRBV6-1,CASSELAGSTGELFF